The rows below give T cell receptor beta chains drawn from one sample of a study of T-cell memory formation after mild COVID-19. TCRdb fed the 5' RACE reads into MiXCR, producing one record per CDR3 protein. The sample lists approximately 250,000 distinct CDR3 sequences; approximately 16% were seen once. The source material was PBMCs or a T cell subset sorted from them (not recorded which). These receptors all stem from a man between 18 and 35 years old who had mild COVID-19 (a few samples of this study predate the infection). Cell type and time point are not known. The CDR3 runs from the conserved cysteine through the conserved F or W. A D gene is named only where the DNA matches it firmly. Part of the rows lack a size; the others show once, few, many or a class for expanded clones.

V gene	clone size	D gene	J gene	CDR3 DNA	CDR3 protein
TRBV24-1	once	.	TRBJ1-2	TGTGCCACCAGTGATTCACGGTCTAACTATGGCTACACCTTC	CATSDSRSNYGYTF
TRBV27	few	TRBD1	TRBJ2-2	TGTGCCAGCAGTTTATCAGGGGGCAGCGGGCTGTTTTTT	CASSLSGGSGLFF
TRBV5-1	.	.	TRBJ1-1	TGCGCCAGCAGCCCAGACGCGGGACAAAACACTGAAGCTTTCTTT	CASSPDAGQNTEAFF
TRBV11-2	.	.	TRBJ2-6	TGTGCCAGCAGACCCCTTGGGGGCTCCGGGGCCAACGTCCTGACTTTC	CASRPLGGSGANVLTF
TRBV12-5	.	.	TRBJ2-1	TGTGCTAGTGGTCCGACCGACACGGGCACCTACAATGAGCAGTTCTTC	CASGPTDTGTYNEQFF
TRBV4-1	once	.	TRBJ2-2	TGCGCCAGCAGCCAAGACCGATCCGTAAGCGGGGAGCTGTTTTTT	CASSQDRSVSGELFF
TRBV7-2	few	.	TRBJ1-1	TGTGCCAGCAGCATCGACAGGAACACTGAAGCTTTCTTT	CASSIDRNTEAFF
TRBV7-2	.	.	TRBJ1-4	TGTGCCAGCAGCCCCTTTGGAGCAACTAATGAAAAACTGTTTTTT	CASSPFGATNEKLFF
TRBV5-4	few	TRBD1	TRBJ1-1	TGTGCCAGCAGCTTGAAACAGGGGGCGGACACTGAAGCTTTCTTT	CASSLKQGADTEAFF
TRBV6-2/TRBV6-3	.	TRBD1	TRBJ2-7	TGTGCCAGCAGTCAGGGACAGAGCTCCTACGAGCAGTACTTC	CASSQGQSSYEQYF
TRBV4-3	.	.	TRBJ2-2	TGCGCCAGCAGCCAAGAACCAGGATCCCCGACCGGGGAGCTGTTTTTT	CASSQEPGSPTGELFF
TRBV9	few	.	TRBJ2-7	TGTGCCAGCAGCGTAACCGGGGGGCCAACCTACGAGCAGTACTTC	CASSVTGGPTYEQYF
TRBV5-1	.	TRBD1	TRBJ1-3	TGCGCCAGCAGCCCGGGGACAGGGCAGTCTGGAAACACCATATATTTT	CASSPGTGQSGNTIYF
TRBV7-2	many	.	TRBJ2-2	TGTGCCAGCAGCGTAGACACCGGGGAGCTGTTTTTT	CASSVDTGELFF
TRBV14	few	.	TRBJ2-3	TGTGCCAGCAGCCAGACTTGGACAGATACGCAGTATTTT	CASSQTWTDTQYF
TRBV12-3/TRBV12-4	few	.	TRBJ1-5	TGTGCCAGCAGGATATTTGGTCAGCCCCAGCATTTT	CASRIFGQPQHF
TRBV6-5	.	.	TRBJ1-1	TGTGCCAGCAGAGGCCCGTGGGCTGAAGCTTTCTTT	CASRGPWAEAFF
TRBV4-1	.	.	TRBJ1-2	TGCGCCAGCAGCCAAGATGCACAGGCGGGCTATGGCTACACCTTC	CASSQDAQAGYGYTF
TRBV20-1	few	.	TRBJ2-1	TGCAGTGCCGCCCACTACAATGAGCAGTTCTTC	CSAAHYNEQFF
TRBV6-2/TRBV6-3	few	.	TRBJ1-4	TGTGCCAGCAGTCACGAAGGCGGGGTCCCGGGAGGAAAACTGTTTTTT	CASSHEGGVPGGKLFF
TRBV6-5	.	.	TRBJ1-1	TGTGCCAGCAGTTACCAGGGGCCCACTGAAGCTTTCTTT	CASSYQGPTEAFF
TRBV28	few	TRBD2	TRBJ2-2	TGTGCCAGCAGGGACGTAGCGGGCAACACCGGGGAGCTGTTTTTT	CASRDVAGNTGELFF
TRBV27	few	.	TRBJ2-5	TGTGCCAGCAGTTTTCAAGGCACTTCTGAGACCCAGTACTTC	CASSFQGTSETQYF
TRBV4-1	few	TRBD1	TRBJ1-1	TGCGCCAGCAGCCAAGAAGGGACAGCCCTTGAAGCTTTCTTT	CASSQEGTALEAFF
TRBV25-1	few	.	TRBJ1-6	TGTGCCAGCAGTGGCCCAGGGAGCTCCTATAATTCACCCCTCCACTTT	CASSGPGSSYNSPLHF
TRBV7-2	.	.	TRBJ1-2	TGTGCCAGCAGCTTAGCCGAAGGACAGAGCTGGTATGGCTACACCTTC	CASSLAEGQSWYGYTF
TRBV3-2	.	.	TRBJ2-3	TGTGCCAGCAGCATTGGACCGAGAGCCCCGCCGGGACAGGGGGAATCAGATACGCAGTATTTT	CASSIGPRAPPGQGESDTQYF
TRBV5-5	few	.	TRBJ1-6	TGTGCCAGCAGCTTGGTTACGGTGTCACCCCTCCACTTT	CASSLVTVSPLHF
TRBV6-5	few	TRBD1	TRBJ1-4	TGTGCCAGCAGCTTGACAGGGTGGAATGAAAAACTGTTTTTT	CASSLTGWNEKLFF
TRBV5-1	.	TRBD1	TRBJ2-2	TGCGCCAGCAGCGGGACAGGGAACACCGGGGAGCTGTTTTTT	CASSGTGNTGELFF
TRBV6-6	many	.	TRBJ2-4	TGTGCCAGCAGTTCCGCCTTAGGACGGGCAGCTCCGTTAGCCAAAAACATTCAGTACTTC	CASSSALGRAAPLAKNIQYF
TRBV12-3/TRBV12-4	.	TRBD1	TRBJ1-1	TGTGCCAGCACCGGGACAGGGGTCTCCGAAGCTTTCTTT	CASTGTGVSEAFF
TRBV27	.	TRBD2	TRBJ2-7	TGTGCCAGCAAACGAAGGGGTAGCGGGGGCTCTAGCTCCTACGAGCAGTACTTC	CASKRRGSGGSSSYEQYF
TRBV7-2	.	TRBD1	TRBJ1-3	TGTGCCAGCAGCCCAGACAGGGGGGTGGCAAACACCATATATTTT	CASSPDRGVANTIYF
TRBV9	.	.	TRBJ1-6	TGTGCCAGCAGCGTAGCTCTGGTGGTTGAAGGTTCACCCCTCCACTTT	CASSVALVVEGSPLHF
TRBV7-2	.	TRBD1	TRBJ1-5	TGTGCCAGCAGCGCCAGGGGGTATAGCAATCAGCCCCAGCATTTT	CASSARGYSNQPQHF
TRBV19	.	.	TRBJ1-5	TGTGCCAGTAGTCGGGACGAGGGGGAGCCCCAGCATTTT	CASSRDEGEPQHF
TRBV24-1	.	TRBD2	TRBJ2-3	TGTGCCACCAGTGATTACCGGACTAGAGATACGCAGTATTTT	CATSDYRTRDTQYF
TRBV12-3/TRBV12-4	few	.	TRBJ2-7	TGTGCCAGCAGTTTGTGGCAGGACTACGAGCAGTACTTC	CASSLWQDYEQYF
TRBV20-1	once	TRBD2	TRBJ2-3	TGCAGTGCTAGAGATGAGCGGGGGGGCAAAGATACGCAGTATTTT	CSARDERGGKDTQYF
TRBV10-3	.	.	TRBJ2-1	TGTGCCATCAGTACGACTGACTCCTACAATGAGCAGTTCTTC	CAISTTDSYNEQFF
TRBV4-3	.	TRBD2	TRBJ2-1	TGCGCCAGCAGCCAGACTAGCGGGGGGACCTACAATGAGCAGTTCTTC	CASSQTSGGTYNEQFF
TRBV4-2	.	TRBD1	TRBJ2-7	TGTGCCAGCAGCCAAATGGGACAGGGGGAAACTGAGCAGTACTTC	CASSQMGQGETEQYF